The clone carrying this T cell receptor (beta chain) was counted only a few times. What it recognizes is unknown. The CDR3 totals 16 residues. J gave up 5 bases and V 4 bases, and 3 bases lay outside the gene matches. Germline assignment: CDR1 SNHLY and CDR2 FYNNEI. This sample is drawn from a study of blood T cells in healthy people across ages. Notes on the study in general: Estimates of diversity drawn from one million T cells were considered underestimates.

With a J-beta primer mix and a sample-barcoded 5' primer, a second PCR ran 7 to 11 cycles. All samples gave at least 2.5 million CDR3-containing paired-end reads. Using its own MiXCR run on the 5' RACE reads, TCRdb lists one record per CDR3 protein. The repertoire holds more than 900,000 distinct CDR3 sequences, under 30% seen once, with approximately 0.7% in the top ten. A further study also used this sample, focusing on T cells of mothers and their children.

The specimen sequenced was blood. This receptor was obtained from a girl aged 2-10 years in good health. This chain connects TRBV2 to TRBJ2-1, with TRBD2 matching over 15 bases. The CDR3 DNA reads TGTGCCAGCAGTGCCTGGACTAGCGGGGGGGACAATGAGCAGTTCTTC. Protein sequence: CASSAWTSGGDNEQFF.